This record covers a single TCR beta chain. The sample belongs to a study of T-cell memory formation after mild COVID-19. The ends lost 3 bases at V and 6 bases at J; junction bases unmatched: 9. This CDR3 has 15 amino acids. Germline V gives CDR1 MNHEY, CDR2 SMNVEV (reference sequence). The 5'RACE method, run with constant-segment primers, produced TCR alpha and TCR beta cDNA libraries (carrying sample barcodes and UMIs). Using its own MiXCR run on the 5' RACE reads, TCRdb lists one record per CDR3 protein. In the table there are over 150,000 distinct CDR3 sequences, about a fifth of which are singletons.

The V call is TRBV27, the J call TRBJ2-3; 7 nucleotides line up with TRBD1. This receptor was taken from an adult woman who had mild COVID-19 (a few samples of this study predate the infection). Cell type and time point are not known. Sequencing was carried out using PBMCs or a T cell subset sorted from them (not recorded which). CDR3 sequence reads: CASSFHRGPMDTQYF. DNA for the CDR3: TGTGCCAGCAGTTTCCACAGGGGCCCCATGGATACGCAGTATTTT.